Below, 6 T cell receptor beta chains from the same sample are listed, as sequenced in a study of technical replicates of blood from a few donors. Here immunoSEQ multiplex PCR was the method, and the copy in TCRdb shows in-frame clones only, minus some. The sample has some 77,000 clones, 90% to 95% seen once. The sequencing sample was made of T cells isolated from PBMCs. The receptors originated from a human donor in good health.

The J gene is TRBJ1-4, the V gene TRBV9; D is undetermined. V gave up 2 bases and J gave up 2 bases, with 7 bases separating them. Looked up from germline, CDR1 is SGDLS and CDR2 is YYNGEE. CDR3 length: 14 amino acids. The CDR3 loop reads CASSVEGTNEKLFF. The CDR3 bases are TGTGCCAGCAGCGTTGAGGGCACTAATGAAAAACTGTTTTTT. Together with reference TRBV9 and TRBJ1-4, the CDR3 gives the full variable domain: DSGVTQTPKHLITATGQRVTLRCSPRSGDLSVYWYQQSLDQGLQFLIQYYNGEERAKGNILERFSAQQFPDLHSELNLSSLELGDSALYFCASSVEGTNEKLFFGSGTQLSVL.

This sequence joins TRBV5-1 and TRBJ1-3; D may be TRBD1 (6 bases). The V and J ends lost 5 bases and 0 bases respectively, with 9 bases between them. This CDR3 is 14 amino acids long. In germline, CDR1 is SGHRS, CDR2 YFSETQ. The CDR3 DNA is TGCGCCAGCAGAGGGGGTAGCTCTGGAAACACCATATATTTT. Amino acids: CASRGGSSGNTIYF.

The chain recombines TRBV7-2 with TRBJ1-1, with D possibly TRBD1 on 6 matching bases. Germline V gives CDR1 SGHTA, CDR2 FQGNSA. V was clipped by 8 bases and J by 1 base, with 14 bases between them. The CDR3 extends over 14 amino acids. The CDR3 coding sequence is TGTGCCAGCGAGAAAAACAGGGCGAACACTGAAGCTTTCTTT. This gives the protein CASEKNRANTEAFF. Filled out from reference TRBV7-2 and TRBJ1-1, the complete variable domain reads GAGVSQSPSNKVTEKGKDVELRCDPISGHTALYWYRQSLGQGLEFLIYFQGNSAPDKSGLPSDRFSAERTGGSVSTLTIQRTQQEDSAVYLCASEKNRANTEAFFGQGTRLTVV.

The sample holds a few counts of this clone. The chain recombines TRBV30 with TRBJ2-2, with D uncertain. The CDR3 sequence is 13 residues long. Trimming cost V 0 bases and J 4 bases, with 6 bases left between them. Per germline, CDR1 GTSNPN and CDR2 SVGIG (reference sequence). CDR3 bases: TGTGCCTGGAGTGTATTTAGCACCGGGGAGCTGTTTTTT. This sequence encodes CAWSVFSTGELFF.

This chain joins TRBV2 and TRBJ2-7; D is perhaps TRBD1 (6 bases). V was shortened by 8 bases and J by 2 bases, with 19 bases between the two germline ends. CDR3 length: 15 residues. CDR1 and CDR2 from the germline V gene are SNHLY and FYNNEI. The CDR3 nucleotides read TGTGCCAGCGTCGAAAGGGGGAGACCCGCCTACGAGCAGTACTTC. Amino acids: CASVERGRPAYEQYF.

The J gene is TRBJ1-1, the V gene TRBV6-5; a possible D gene is TRBD1 (5 bases). Trimming stripped 4 bases from V and 5 bases from J, with 11 bases between. Germline V gene data show CDR1 as MNHEY and CDR2 as SVGAGI. The CDR3 extends over 13 amino acids. CDR3 sequence (DNA): TGTGCCAGCAGTTTGGGGGGGAGTACTGAAGCTTTCTTT. It specifies CASSLGGSTEAFF.